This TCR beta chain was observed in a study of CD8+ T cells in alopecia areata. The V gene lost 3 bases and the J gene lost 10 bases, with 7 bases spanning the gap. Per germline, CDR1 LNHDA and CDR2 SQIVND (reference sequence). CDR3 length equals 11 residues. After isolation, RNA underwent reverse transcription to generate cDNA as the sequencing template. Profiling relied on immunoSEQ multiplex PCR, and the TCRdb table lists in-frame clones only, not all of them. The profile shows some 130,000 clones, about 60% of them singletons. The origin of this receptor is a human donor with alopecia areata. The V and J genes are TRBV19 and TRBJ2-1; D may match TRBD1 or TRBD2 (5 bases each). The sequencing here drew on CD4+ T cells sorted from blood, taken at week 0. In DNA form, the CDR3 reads TGTGCCAGTAGTATCGAGGGGGAGCAGTTCTTC. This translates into CASSIEGEQFF.